Listed below are T cell receptor beta chains from one sample, sequenced in a study of T cells in Graves' hyperthyroidism and ophthalmopathy. TCRdb recomputed calls from the multiplex PCR reads with MiXCR, one row per CDR3 protein. The repertoire consists of around 700,000 distinct CDR3 sequences, with roughly a sixth occurring once and the leading ten covering around 15%. Specimen: blood. The receptors were gathered from a woman aged 50 to 65 with Graves' hyperthyroidism that later progressed to Graves' ophthalmopathy. Both conserved end residues are part of each CDR3. D genes are given only for firm matches. Rows may omit the clone size; those that give it use once, few, many or a size class.

CDR3aa	CDR3nt	d_gene	abundance	v_gene	j_gene
CASSVGGTGGTYEQYF	TGTGCCAGCAGCGTAGGGGGAACAGGGGGGACCTACGAGCAGTACTTC	TRBD1	few	TRBV9	TRBJ2-7
CASSQGPGQSYEQYF	TGTGCCAGCAGCCAAGGGCCGGGACAGAGCTACGAGCAGTACTTC	TRBD1	many	TRBV3-1	TRBJ2-7
CSGSGSQETQYF	TGCAGCGGAAGCGGGTCCCAAGAGACCCAGTACTTC	.	.	TRBV20-1	TRBJ2-5
CASSYDSYSNQPQHF	TGTGCCAGCAGTTATGACAGTTATAGCAATCAGCCCCAGCATTTT	.	many	TRBV27	TRBJ1-5
CASSRTVDNTGELFF	TGTGCCAGCAGTCGCACGGTGGACAACACCGGGGAGCTGTTTTTT	.	few	TRBV3-1	TRBJ2-2
CASSIGPSNYGYTF	TGTGCCAGTAGTATAGGTCCATCTAACTATGGCTACACCTTC	.	.	TRBV19	TRBJ1-2
CASSPTIGGDEQYF	TGTGCCAGTAGTCCTACAATAGGCGGGGACGAGCAGTACTTC	.	few	TRBV19	TRBJ2-7
CASLLATEDTGELFF	TGCGCCAGCTTGCTGGCGACAGAAGACACCGGGGAGCTGTTTTTT	.	.	TRBV5-1	TRBJ2-2
CSAPLGRAGGPTGELFF	TGCAGTGCCCCCCTCGGGCGGGCGGGGGGACCCACCGGGGAGCTGTTTTTT	TRBD2	few	TRBV20-1	TRBJ2-2
CASSQPGQPGAEAFF	TGCGCCAGCAGCCAACCCGGACAGCCGGGCGCTGAAGCTTTCTTT	.	.	TRBV5-1	TRBJ1-1
CASRKSRGLGTEAFF	TGTGCCAGCAGGAAAAGCAGGGGGCTGGGGACTGAAGCTTTCTTT	TRBD1	many	TRBV12-3/TRBV12-4	TRBJ1-1
CASSLGQGPTDTQYF	TGCGCCAGCAGCTTGGGACAGGGGCCCACAGATACGCAGTATTTT	TRBD1	few	TRBV5-1	TRBJ2-3
CAWSRGQGVTGELFF	TGTGCCTGGAGCCGCGGACAGGGGGTCACCGGGGAGCTGTTTTTT	TRBD1	.	TRBV30	TRBJ2-2
CASSLRLAGETQYF	TGTGCCAGCAGCCTAAGACTAGCTGGGGAGACCCAGTACTTC	TRBD2	few	TRBV7-2	TRBJ2-5
CSALTGDGPYEQYF	TGCAGTGCTCTGACAGGGGACGGTCCCTACGAGCAGTACTTC	TRBD1	few	TRBV20-1	TRBJ2-7
CATSRPGTVSVAQYF	TGTGCCACCAGCAGACCTGGGACAGTCTCGGTGGCCCAGTACTTC	TRBD1	.	TRBV15	TRBJ2-5
CASGQGREQYF	TGTGCTAGTGGTCAAGGTCGGGAGCAGTACTTC	.	.	TRBV12-5	TRBJ2-7
CSARGDGTTNEKLFF	TGCAGTGCTAGAGGGGACGGAACAACTAATGAAAAACTGTTTTTT	.	many	TRBV20-1	TRBJ1-4
CASSHRRSGGPGEQFF	TGTGCCAGCAGCCACCGACGGAGCGGGGGGCCAGGTGAGCAGTTCTTC	TRBD2	many	TRBV3-1	TRBJ2-1
CASSSLELQETQYF	TGTGCCAGCAGTTCATTGGAACTGCAAGAGACCCAGTACTTC	.	many	TRBV12-3/TRBV12-4	TRBJ2-5
CASSLADQTASTF	TGCGCCAGCAGCTTGGCCGATCAGACAGCTTCCACCTTC	.	few	TRBV5-1	TRBJ1-2
CASSYRTGANTGELFF	TGTGCCAGCAGCTATCGTACAGGGGCGAACACCGGGGAGCTGTTTTTT	TRBD1	.	TRBV5-5	TRBJ2-2
CASSQSAGANTGELFF	TGTGCCAGCAGCCAAAGTGCGGGGGCGAACACCGGGGAGCTGTTTTTT	TRBD2	few	TRBV4-2	TRBJ2-2
CAISESTRGASRLSSYNEQFF	TGTGCCATCAGTGAGTCGACGCGGGGGGCCTCTCGTTTGAGCTCCTACAATGAGCAGTTCTTC	TRBD2	.	TRBV10-3	TRBJ2-1
CASSLPRKAGYGYTF	TGTGCCAGCAGCCTCCCCCGGAAAGCAGGCTATGGCTACACCTTC	.	many	TRBV11-2	TRBJ1-2
CASSLVATTSYNEQFF	TGTGCCAGCAGCTTAGTAGCTACCACCTCCTACAATGAGCAGTTCTTC	.	.	TRBV7-9	TRBJ2-1
CASSLPLTGTVTGELFF	TGCGCCAGCAGCTTGCCCTTGACAGGTACCGTGACCGGGGAGCTGTTTTTT	.	.	TRBV5-1	TRBJ2-2
CASSGRPSEAFF	TGTGCCAGCAGTGGTCGGCCCTCTGAAGCTTTCTTT	.	few	TRBV6-1	TRBJ1-1
CASSQEAFFPADTQYF	TGTGCCAGCAGCCAAGAGGCATTCTTTCCCGCAGATACGCAGTATTTT	.	many	TRBV3-1	TRBJ2-3
CASMGLSRTDTQYF	TGTGCCAGCATGGGACTTAGTCGCACAGATACGCAGTATTTT	.	many	TRBV6-1	TRBJ2-3
CASSESGVQPQHF	TGTGCCAGCAGTGAAAGTGGGGTTCAGCCCCAGCATTTT	.	.	TRBV6-1	TRBJ1-5
CATSRDRLGSPLHF	TGTGCCACCAGCAGAGATCGGCTAGGTTCACCCCTCCACTTT	.	few	TRBV15	TRBJ1-6
CSARGGTGTNYGYTF	TGCAGTGCTAGAGGAGGGACAGGGACTAACTATGGCTACACCTTC	TRBD1	.	TRBV20-1	TRBJ1-2
CASSPRDSFEKLFF	TGTGCCAGCAGCCCACGGGACTCTTTTGAAAAACTGTTTTTT	.	many	TRBV3-1	TRBJ1-4
CASSHYARGSYNEQFF	TGTGCCAGCAGCCATTATGCCCGGGGCTCCTACAATGAGCAGTTCTTC	.	.	TRBV3-1	TRBJ2-1
CASSQVRGQSGYTF	TGTGCCAGCAGCCAAGTTCGGGGGCAGAGTGGCTACACCTTC	.	few	TRBV4-2	TRBJ1-2
CASSQQVDTQYF	TGTGCCAGCAGCCAACAGGTAGATACGCAGTATTTT	.	.	TRBV4-2	TRBJ2-3
CASRKEWLAGGLEQYF	TGCGCCAGCAGGAAAGAATGGCTAGCGGGGGGGCTGGAGCAGTACTTC	TRBD2	.	TRBV4-1	TRBJ2-7
CATSDSDRGLDYGYTF	TGTGCCACCAGTGATTCCGACAGGGGGCTTGACTATGGCTACACCTTC	TRBD1	.	TRBV24-1	TRBJ1-2
CAISESDFELGEETQYF	TGTGCCATCAGTGAGTCAGATTTTGAACTGGGGGAAGAGACCCAGTACTTC	.	many	TRBV10-3	TRBJ2-5
CSIRGVGQGSNTEAFF	TGCAGTATAAGGGGGGTTGGGCAGGGGTCGAACACTGAAGCTTTCTTT	.	many	TRBV20-1	TRBJ1-1
CASSANRGINEKLFF	TGTGCCAGCTCAGCGAACAGGGGGATTAATGAAAAACTGTTTTTT	TRBD1	many	TRBV18	TRBJ1-4
CSRTSGGEDTQYF	TGCAGCCGGACTAGCGGGGGGGAGGATACGCAGTATTTT	TRBD2	.	TRBV29-1	TRBJ2-3
CASSARQGAEQYF	TGCGCCAGCAGCGCCCGACAGGGGGCCGAGCAGTACTTC	TRBD1	few	TRBV4-1	TRBJ2-7
CAISESYRDSNQPQHF	TGTGCCATCAGTGAGTCCTACAGGGATAGCAATCAGCCCCAGCATTTT	.	.	TRBV10-3	TRBJ1-5
CASSSGTEINTEAFF	TGTGCCAGCAGTTCAGGGACAGAGATAAACACTGAAGCTTTCTTT	TRBD1	many	TRBV6-1	TRBJ1-1
CASSSPHGGTLREQYF	TGTGCCAGCAGTTCTCCCCACGGGGGAACTCTTCGCGAGCAGTACTTC	.	.	TRBV27	TRBJ2-7